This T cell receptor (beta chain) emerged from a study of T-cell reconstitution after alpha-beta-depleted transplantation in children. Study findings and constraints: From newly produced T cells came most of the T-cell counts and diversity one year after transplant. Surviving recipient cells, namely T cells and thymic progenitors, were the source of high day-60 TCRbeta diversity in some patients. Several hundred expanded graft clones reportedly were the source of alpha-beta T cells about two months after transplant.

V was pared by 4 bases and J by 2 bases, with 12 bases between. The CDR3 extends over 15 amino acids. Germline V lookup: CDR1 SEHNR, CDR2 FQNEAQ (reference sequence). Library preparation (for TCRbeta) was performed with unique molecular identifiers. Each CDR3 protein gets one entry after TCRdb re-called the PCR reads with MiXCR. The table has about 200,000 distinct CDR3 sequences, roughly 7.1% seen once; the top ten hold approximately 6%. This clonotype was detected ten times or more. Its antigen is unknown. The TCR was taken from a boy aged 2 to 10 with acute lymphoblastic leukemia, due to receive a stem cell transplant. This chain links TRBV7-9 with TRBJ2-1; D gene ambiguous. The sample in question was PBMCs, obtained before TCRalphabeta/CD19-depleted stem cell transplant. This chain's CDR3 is CASSSHGQTYNEQFF. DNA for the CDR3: TGTGCCAGCAGCTCACACGGGCAGACCTACAATGAGCAGTTCTTC.